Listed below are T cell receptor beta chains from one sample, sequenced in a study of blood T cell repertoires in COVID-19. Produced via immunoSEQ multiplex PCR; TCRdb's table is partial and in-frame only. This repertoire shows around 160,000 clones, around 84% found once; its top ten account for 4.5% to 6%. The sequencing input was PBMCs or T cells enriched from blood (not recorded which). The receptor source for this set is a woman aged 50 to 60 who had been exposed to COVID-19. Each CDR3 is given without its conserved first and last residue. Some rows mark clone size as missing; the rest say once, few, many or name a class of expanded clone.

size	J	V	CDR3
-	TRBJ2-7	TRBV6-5	ASSPGVTYEQY
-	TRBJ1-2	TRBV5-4	ASSLRGDYGYT
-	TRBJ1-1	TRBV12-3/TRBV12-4	ASSLEEEAF
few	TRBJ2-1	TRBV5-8	ASSRMTRVEQF
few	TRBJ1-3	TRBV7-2	ASSSTALGNTIY
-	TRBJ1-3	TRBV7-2	ASSFQPGGLGNTIY
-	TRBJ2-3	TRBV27	ASSLGDRSTDTQY
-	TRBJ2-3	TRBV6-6	ASLGQAYTDTQY
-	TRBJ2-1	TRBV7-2	ASSLSDYNEQF
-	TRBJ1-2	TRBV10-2	ASSEGRQGNPNGYT
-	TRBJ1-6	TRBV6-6	ASSTDRGRHNSPLH
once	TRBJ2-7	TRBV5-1	ASKWATDPYEQY
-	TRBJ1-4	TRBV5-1	ASSYTSGKLF
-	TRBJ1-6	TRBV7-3	ASSLYRSNSPLH
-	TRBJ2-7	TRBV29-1	SAAVPGPLRDEQY
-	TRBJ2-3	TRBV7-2	ASSAQGSTDTQY
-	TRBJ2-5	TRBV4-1	ASSQSGFDQETQY
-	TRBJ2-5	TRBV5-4	ASSPGGAGSETQY
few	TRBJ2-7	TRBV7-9	ASSPWGGSSYEQY
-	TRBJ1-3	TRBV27	ASSRAGTGNTIY
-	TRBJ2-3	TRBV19	ASRRQGSGADTQY
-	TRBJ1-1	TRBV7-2	ASSLRGGSEAF
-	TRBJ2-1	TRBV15	ATSRVVGREMGEQF
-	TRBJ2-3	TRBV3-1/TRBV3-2	ASSPGVSGTQY
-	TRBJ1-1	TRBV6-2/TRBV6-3	ASSYRTGEWDTEAF
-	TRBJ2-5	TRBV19	ASSTLSGTGTETQY
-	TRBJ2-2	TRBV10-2	ASSGGSAGGRGATNTGELF